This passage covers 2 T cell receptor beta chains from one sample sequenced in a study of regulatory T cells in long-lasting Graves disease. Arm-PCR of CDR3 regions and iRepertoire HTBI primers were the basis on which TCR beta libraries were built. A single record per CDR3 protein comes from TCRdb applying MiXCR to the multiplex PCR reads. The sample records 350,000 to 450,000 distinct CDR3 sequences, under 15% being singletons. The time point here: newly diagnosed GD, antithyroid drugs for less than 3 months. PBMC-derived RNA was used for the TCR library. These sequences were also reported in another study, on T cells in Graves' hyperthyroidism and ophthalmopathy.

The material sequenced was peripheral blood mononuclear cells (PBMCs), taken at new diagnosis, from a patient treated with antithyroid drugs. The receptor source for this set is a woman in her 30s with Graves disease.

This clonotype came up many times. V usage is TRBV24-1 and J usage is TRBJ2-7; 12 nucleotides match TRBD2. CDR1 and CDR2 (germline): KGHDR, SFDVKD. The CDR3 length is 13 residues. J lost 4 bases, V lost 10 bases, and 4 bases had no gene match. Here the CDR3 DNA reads TGTGCCACATCTACTAGCGGGAGGTACGAGCAGTACTTC. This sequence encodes CATSTSGRYEQYF.

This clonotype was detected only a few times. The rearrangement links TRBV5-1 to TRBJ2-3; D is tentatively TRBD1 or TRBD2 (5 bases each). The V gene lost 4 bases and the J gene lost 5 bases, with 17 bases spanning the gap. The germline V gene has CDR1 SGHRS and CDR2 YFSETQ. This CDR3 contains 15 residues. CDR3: CASSPPGRRVDTQYF. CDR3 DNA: TGCGCCAGCAGCCCCCCAGGGAGAAGAGTAGATACGCAGTATTTT.